This record looks at one T cell receptor beta chain sequence and its context. Its antigen is unknown. The source of the sample is a study of T-cell reconstitution after alpha-beta-depleted transplantation in children. The study, taken as a whole, reports: From newly produced T cells came most of the T-cell counts and diversity one year after transplant. Several patients had high TCRbeta diversity at day 60; it came from surviving recipient T cells and thymic progenitors. By about two months after transplant, alpha-beta T cells reportedly arose from several hundred graft clones that had expanded.

V was trimmed by 3 bases and J by 0 bases, leaving 5 bases between them. From germline, CDR1 is KGHDR and CDR2 SFDVKD. This CDR3 spans 13 amino acids. Unique molecular identifiers were incorporated when the TCRbeta library was constructed. TCRdb re-called the PCR reads through MiXCR, storing one row per CDR3 protein. The sample has approximately 300,000 distinct CDR3 sequences; approximately 7.3% are singletons. The receptor was derived from a female patient aged 2-9 years who had a stem cell transplant for Fanconi anemia, so the T cells may come from the graft donor. The genes are TRBV24-1 and TRBJ2-7; D is unresolved. Here the sequenced sample was peripheral blood, taken 360 days after TCRalphabeta/CD19-depleted stem cell transplant. CDR3 DNA sequence: TGTGCCACCAGTGATAGGGTCTCCTACGAGCAGTACTTC. This gives the protein CATSDRVSYEQYF.